The 27 T cell receptor beta chains below all came from one sample that was sequenced in a study of regulatory dendritic cells for organ transplantation. These receptors' targets are unknown. Profiled with immunoSEQ multiplex PCR; TCRdb holds only in-frame clones, not every one. This table has some 10,000 clones, roughly 91% appearing once. Allogeneic regulatory or mature dendritic cells were co-cultured for more than 4 days with CFSE-labeled sorted T cells at 1:10. Sequenced sample: naive CD8+ T cells from blood cultured with dendritic cells. Subset in this sample: CD45RA+ naive T cells. These receptor sequences come from a human donor in good health.

The chain recombines TRBV9 with TRBJ2-7, with D possibly being TRBD2 (6 bases). Trimming shortened V by 2 bases and J by 7 bases, and 16 bases separated the two germline ends. This CDR3 contains 14 residues. Per germline, CDR1 SGDLS and CDR2 YYNGEE. CDR3 nucleotides: TGTGCCAGCAGCGTCGAGAGCGGGTCCGGGGAGCAGTACTTC. Amino acids: CASSVESGSGEQYF.

The chain has TRBV13 and TRBJ1-1, with D possibly matching TRBD1 (5 bases). With 1 base removed from V and 4 bases from J, the gap between germline ends came to 10 bases. The germline V gene encodes CDR1 PRHDT and CDR2 FYEKMQ (reference sequence). The CDR3 contains 14 residues. CDR3 nucleotide sequence: TGTGCCAGCAGCTTAGTTTCAGGGTCCACTGAAGCTTTCTTT. Protein: CASSLVSGSTEAFF.

V gene TRBV9 combines with J gene TRBJ2-2, with unresolved D. The CDR3 consists of 16 residues. Germline CDR1 SGDLS, CDR2 YYNGEE. The V gene lost 0 bases and the J gene lost 5 bases, with 14 bases spanning the gap. The CDR3 is CASSVEESKWTGELFF. CDR3 sequence (DNA): TGTGCCAGCAGCGTAGAGGAGAGTAAGTGGACCGGGGAGCTGTTTTTT.

The chain employs TRBV12-5 and TRBJ1-5; D gene ambiguous. The CDR3 has 15 residues. Germline CDR1 is LGHNT and CDR2 is FRNRAP. The ends were cut back, 6 bases at V and 0 bases at J, with 12 bases in the middle. In nucleotides, the CDR3 is TGTGCTAGTGGCCTACGGGCCAGTAGCAATCAGCCCCAGCATTTT. This encodes CASGLRASSNQPQHF. Filled out from reference TRBV12-5 and TRBJ1-5, the complete variable domain reads DARVTQTPRHKVTEMGQEVTMRCQPILGHNTVFWYRQTMMQGLELLAYFRNRAPLDDSGMPKDRFSAEMPDATLATLKIQPSEPRDSAVYFCASGLRASSNQPQHFGDGTRLSIL.

The V and J genes are TRBV9 and TRBJ2-7; D remains unclear. V gave up 0 bases and J gave up 3 bases, with 7 bases separating them. The germline gives CDR1 SGDLS, CDR2 YYNGEE. CDR3 length: 13 residues. Written as DNA, the CDR3 is TGTGCCAGCAGCGTAGGGAACAGCTACGAGCAGTACTTC. Its protein is CASSVGNSYEQYF.

This rearrangement joins TRBV7-8 to TRBJ2-2; the match to TRBD2 covers 11 bases. V shed 5 bases and J 5 bases; nucleotides not matched to a gene: 7. The germline gives CDR1 SGHVS, CDR2 FQNEAQ. The CDR3 is 16 residues long. The CDR3 region is CASSLLAGEGTGELFF. DNA for the CDR3: TGTGCCAGCAGCCTACTAGCGGGGGAAGGAACCGGGGAGCTGTTTTTT.

The chain uses TRBV9 and TRBJ1-1; D possibly corresponds to TRBD1 (5 bases). The germline CDR1 and CDR2 sequences are SGDLS and YYNGEE. V shed 0 bases and J shed 5 bases, with 11 bases lying between them. The CDR3 is made up of 14 amino acids. This CDR3 reads CASSVGGGTTEAFF. In DNA form, the CDR3 reads TGTGCCAGCAGCGTAGGCGGGGGGACGACTGAAGCTTTCTTT.

DNA of the CDR3: TGTGCCAGCAGTTGGCAGGGCAACACTGAAGCTTTCTTT. It yields the protein CASSWQGNTEAFF. The chain recombines TRBV27 with TRBJ1-1, with a weak D call TRBD1 (5 bases). The V gene's germline CDR1 is MNHEY and CDR2 SMNVEV (reference sequence). CDR3 length: 13 amino acids. The germline V and J ends were trimmed by 4 bases and 2 bases, with 8 bases remaining between them.

V usage is TRBV27 and J usage is TRBJ1-2; D may be TRBD1 (6 bases). Trimming stripped 3 bases from V and 7 bases from J, with 21 bases between. Germline V gene data show CDR1 as MNHEY and CDR2 as SMNVEV (reference sequence). The CDR3 has 16 amino acids. CDR3 region: CASSLRGEQPRGGYTF. In nucleotides, the CDR3 is TGTGCCAGCAGTTTGAGAGGCGAACAACCCAGGGGTGGCTACACCTTC.

The CDR3 region is CASSLSVGRGPNNEQFF. CDR3 in DNA: TGTGCCAGCAGCTTATCCGTTGGAAGGGGTCCCAACAATGAGCAGTTCTTC. The chain links TRBV7-6 to TRBJ2-1; D may be TRBD1 (5 bases). V lost 2 bases, J lost 5 bases, and 19 bases lay in between. Per germline, CDR1 SGHVS and CDR2 FNYEAQ. CDR3 length: 17 residues.

This chain uses TRBV6-5 with TRBJ2-1; D is uncertain. This CDR3 spans 14 amino acids. The germline CDR1 and CDR2 sequences are MNHEY and SVGAGI. The ends were cut back, 3 bases at V and 8 bases at J, with 14 bases in the middle. The CDR3 region is CASSYVGEFDEQFF. The DNA of the CDR3 is TGTGCCAGCAGTTATGTAGGCGAGTTCGATGAGCAGTTCTTC.

The chain employs TRBV4-2 and TRBJ2-3; TRBD1 or TRBD2 may be the D gene (5 bases each). This CDR3 comprises 18 residues. The germline V and J ends were trimmed by 6 bases and 1 base, with 23 bases remaining between them. The germline CDR1 and CDR2 sequences are LGHNA and YNFKEQ. CDR3 bases: TGTGCCAGCAGAGGCATGTATGAGACGGGGCTTGGCACAGATACGCAGTATTTT. Translating gives CASRGMYETGLGTDTQYF.

This clone was observed a single time. The chain couples TRBV4-2 to TRBJ2-1; 12 nucleotides match TRBD2. Trimming cost V 0 bases and J 1 base; bases outside gene matches: 7. This CDR3 contains 19 residues. Germline assignment: CDR1 LGHNA and CDR2 YNFKEQ. For the CDR3, the DNA is TGTGCCAGCAGCCAAGAAAAGGGACTAGCGGGCACATCCTACAATGAGCAGTTCTTC. This codes for CASSQEKGLAGTSYNEQFF.

The V call is TRBV6-5, the J call TRBJ1-2; 9 nucleotides align to TRBD1. Germline assignment: CDR1 MNHEY and CDR2 SVGAGI. The ends lost 7 bases at V and 7 bases at J; junction bases unmatched: 10. This CDR3 is built from 14 residues. The CDR3 DNA is TGTGCCAGCACCGGGACAGGGACGTCTAGTGGCTACACCTTC. Its translation: CASTGTGTSSGYTF.

The chain is built from TRBV9 and TRBJ2-2; D assignment may be TRBD1 or TRBD2 (5 bases each). V lost 4 bases to trimming and J lost 7 bases, with 14 bases between them. Germline V gene lookup returns CDR1 SGDLS and CDR2 YYNGEE. The CDR3 is 14 residues long. The chain's CDR3 is CASSTSSGSGELFF. The CDR3 region has the DNA TGTGCCAGCAGCACGAGCTCAGGGAGCGGGGAGCTGTTTTTT.

The chain couples TRBV7-9 to TRBJ2-7, with TRBD1 matching over 9 bases. Germline assignment: CDR1 SEHNR and CDR2 FQNEAQ (reference sequence). This CDR3 has 18 residues. Germline trimming cut 5 bases from V and 6 bases from J; bases unmatched to any gene: 20. CDR3 DNA sequence: TGTGCCAGCAGCCGCAACCGGGACAGGGTCAATGATGTTCTCGAGCAGTACTTC. Translation gives CASSRNRDRVNDVLEQYF.

The chain employs TRBV2 and TRBJ2-5, with D possibly matching TRBD2 (6 bases). Germline lookup yields CDR1 SNHLY and CDR2 FYNNEI. Between the trimmed V and J ends, which lost 5 bases and 5 bases, there was a span of 18 bases. This CDR3 is 15 amino acids long. This CDR3 reads CASSPGLRGEETQYF. The CDR3 nucleotides are TGTGCCAGCAGTCCGGGACTGCGCGGTGAGGAGACCCAGTACTTC.

This clone showed up just a few times. V is TRBV4-1 and J is TRBJ1-2; D unclear. The CDR3 sequence is 13 residues long. The V gene lost 1 base and the J gene lost 4 bases, with 7 bases spanning the gap. Germline CDR1 MGHRA, CDR2 YSYEKL. CDR3 nucleotide sequence: TGCGCCAGCAGCCAAGCAGGATTCTATGGCTACACCTTC. As protein: CASSQAGFYGYTF.

J is TRBJ2-5 and V is TRBV5-1, with 11 nucleotides matching TRBD1. Germline V gives CDR1 SGHRS, CDR2 YFSETQ. The ends lost 4 bases at V and 4 bases at J; junction bases unmatched: 12. The CDR3 runs 17 residues. The CDR3 coding sequence is TGCGCCAGCAGCCCAACCAAGGGGACAGGGGGTTTAGAGACCCAGTACTTC. Residues: CASSPTKGTGGLETQYF.

The chain employs TRBV27 and TRBJ2-7; no reliable D call. From germline, CDR1 is MNHEY and CDR2 SMNVEV (reference sequence). V lost 2 bases and J 2 bases, leaving 7 bases between the germline ends. The CDR3 totals 13 residues. The CDR3 region is CASSLNRAYEQYF. The DNA of the CDR3 is TGTGCCAGCAGTTTAAACCGGGCCTACGAGCAGTACTTC.

CDR3 nucleotides: TGTGCCAGCAGTTTGGAACTCCGGGCTGGCAATAACCACGAGCAGTACTTC. As protein: CASSLELRAGNNHEQYF. The chain combines TRBV28 with TRBJ2-7; unclear D gene. Germline CDR1 is MDHEN and CDR2 is SYDVKM. V shed 3 bases and J shed 5 bases, with 23 bases lying between them. The CDR3 runs to 17 residues.

This chain connects TRBV14 to TRBJ2-7, with D maybe TRBD1 (7 bases). Deletions cut 0 bases from V and 5 bases from J, with 11 bases between. This CDR3 spans 14 amino acids. CDR1 and CDR2 (germline): SGHDN, FVKESK. The CDR3 sequence: CASSQEGGTDEQYF. In DNA, the CDR3 is TGTGCCAGCAGCCAAGAAGGAGGGACAGACGAGCAGTACTTC.

V is TRBV4-3 and J is TRBJ2-3; the match to TRBD2 covers 10 bases. V lost 1 base and J lost 2; bases outside the gene matches: 9. Germline V CDR1 and CDR2: LGHNA, YSLEER. The CDR3 extends over 18 amino acids. CDR3 in DNA: TGCGCCAGCAGCCAAGCTTACAGAGCGGGAGGGAACACAGATACGCAGTATTTT. As protein: CASSQAYRAGGNTDTQYF.

The V and J genes are TRBV11-1 and TRBJ2-7; 7 bases agree with TRBD2. The germline V gene has CDR1 SGHAT and CDR2 FQDESV (reference sequence). CDR3 length equals 14 residues. The J segment lost 1 base and the V segment lost 6 bases, leaving 6 bases of the junction unmatched. Written as DNA, the CDR3 is TGTGCCAGCAGAGCTAGCGGAAGTTCCTACGAGCAGTACTTC. Its translation: CASRASGSSYEQYF.

This chain uses TRBV28 with TRBJ2-2, with TRBD2 identical over 9 bases. Germline CDR1 reads MDHEN; CDR2 reads SYDVKM. The junction had 7 bases not matched to a gene; V was cut back by 7 bases and J by 4 bases. The CDR3 sequence is 15 residues long. The CDR3 spells CASNVLAGVTGELFF. In DNA, the CDR3 is TGTGCCAGCAACGTACTAGCGGGCGTCACCGGGGAGCTGTTTTTT.

The chain recombines TRBV18 with TRBJ2-7; D call uncertain. The germline V and J ends were trimmed by 2 bases and 2 bases, with 4 bases remaining between them. Looked up from germline, CDR1 is KGHSH and CDR2 is LQKENI. The CDR3 consists of 12 residues. In DNA, the CDR3 is TGTGCCAGCTCACCAGCGACCTACGAGCAGTACTTC. Protein product: CASSPATYEQYF.

This clone was recorded once. V usage is TRBV30 and J usage is TRBJ2-7; D could derive from TRBD1 or TRBD2 (6 bases each). The CDR3 has 14 residues. Germline CDR1 reads GTSNPN; CDR2 reads SVGIG (reference sequence). Trimming pared 4 bases from V and 2 bases from J, leaving 15 bases between. The CDR3 nucleotides are TGTGCCTGGACGGGGGCAGGGATCACCTACGAGCAGTACTTC. It translates to CAWTGAGITYEQYF.